This T cell receptor (beta chain) was identified during a study of blood T cells in healthy people across ages. The germline V gene encodes CDR1 MNHEY and CDR2 SMNVEV (reference sequence). This CDR3 is 13 amino acids long. V trimming: 0 bases; J trimming: 6 bases; junction bases outside the gene matches: 0. In this sample, this clonotype turned up a few times. Combining a sample-barcoded 5' primer with a J-beta primer mix, a second PCR ran for roughly 6 to 11 cycles. Individual samples furnished no less than 2.5 million CDR3-containing paired-end reads apiece. One entry per CDR3 protein results from TCRdb running MiXCR on the 5' RACE reads. The table shows about 580,000 distinct CDR3 sequences, with less than 60% occurring only once.

Sequencing input: blood. The genes are TRBV27 and TRBJ2-3; 7 bases are shared with TRBD2. The clonotype was recovered from a man older than 75 in good health. DNA of the CDR3: TGTGCCAGCAGTTTATCGCGGGGGGATACGCAGTATTTT. It encodes CASSLSRGDTQYF.